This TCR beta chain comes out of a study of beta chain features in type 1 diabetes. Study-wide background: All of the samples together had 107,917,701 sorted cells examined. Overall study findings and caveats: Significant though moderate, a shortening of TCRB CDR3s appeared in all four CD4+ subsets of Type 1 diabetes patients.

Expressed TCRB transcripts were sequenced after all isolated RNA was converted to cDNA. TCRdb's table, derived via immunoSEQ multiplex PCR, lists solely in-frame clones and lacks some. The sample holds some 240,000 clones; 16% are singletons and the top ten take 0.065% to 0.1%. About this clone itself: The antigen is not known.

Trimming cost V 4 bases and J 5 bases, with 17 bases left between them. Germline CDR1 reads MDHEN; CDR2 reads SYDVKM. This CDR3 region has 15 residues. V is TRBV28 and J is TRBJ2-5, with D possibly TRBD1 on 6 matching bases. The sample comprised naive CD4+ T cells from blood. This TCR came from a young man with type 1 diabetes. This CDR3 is CASSSFQGMGETQYF. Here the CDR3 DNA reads TGTGCCAGCAGTTCCTTTCAGGGGATGGGCGAGACCCAGTACTTC.